This T cell receptor (beta chain) emerged from a study of radiation and T cells in renal cell carcinoma. This CDR3 has 13 amino acids. In germline, CDR1 is SNHLY, CDR2 FYNNEI. Trimming took 7 bases from V and 5 from J, leaving 15 bases between them. Time point defined: baseline pretreatment blood. Indicated treatment: 15 Gy SBRT to primary tumor, nephrectomy 4 weeks later. Radiation-treated patients gave blood at baseline, week 2 and week 4. Sequenced by immunoSEQ multiplex PCR; TCRdb stores in-frame clones only, minus some. The sample has about 140,000 clones; approximately 87% are singletons. This sequence joins TRBV2 and TRBJ2-7; D unresolved. The TCR sequence derives from a woman aged 50 to 60 with renal cell carcinoma. Sequencing used blood, obtained from a patient whose treatment included radiotherapy and nephrectomy. For the CDR3, the DNA is TGTGCCAGCAAGAGAGAGGCATCCCACGAGCAGTACTTC. Protein: CASKREASHEQYF.